Listed here are 3 T cell receptor beta chains from one sample, sequenced in a study of CD8+CD57+ T cells in acquired aplastic anemia. The authors sequenced patients whose flow cytometry had shown CD8+CD57+ cell expansion. Investigators profiled TCR beta VDJ and CDR3 from genomic DNA template. TCRdb re-called the reads with MiXCR, one entry per CDR3 protein. This repertoire shows roughly 240,000 distinct CDR3 sequences, approximately 50% found once; its top ten account for about 8.3%. The sequenced sample consisted of sorted CD4+, CD8+, or CD8+CD57+ T cells (not recorded which) from PBMCs. The receptors here all came from a human donor with aplastic anemia.

This rearrangement joins TRBV19 to TRBJ2-7; D is unresolved. The CDR3 is 15 amino acids. The germline gives CDR1 LNHDA, CDR2 SQIVND (reference sequence). V dropped 5 bases and J dropped 2 bases, with 16 bases sitting between them. The CDR3 DNA reads TGTGCCAGTAGTCCTCCAGTCGGGCCGGCCTACGAGCAGTACTTC. This gives the protein CASSPPVGPAYEQYF.

In regard to this clonotype: A junction end diverges from the germline sequence, so it may reflect a read error. As DNA, the CDR3 is TGCGCCAGCAGCCAGGGGGGACAGCTTCAAGAGACCCAGTACTTC. This translates into CASSQGGQLQETQYF. The chain combines TRBV7-2 with TRBJ2-5; D may be TRBD1 (7 bases). The CDR3 has 15 amino acids. Germline V gene data show CDR1 as SGHTA and CDR2 as FQGNSA.

V and J are TRBV6-2 or TRBV6-3 and TRBJ1-1; D is undetermined. This CDR3 has 15 amino acids. Germline CDR1 and CDR2: MNHEY and SVGEGT. Between the trimmed V and J ends, which lost 2 bases and 7 bases, there was a span of 17 bases. CDR3 bases: TGTGCCAGCAGTTACCCCGTAAGCCAAGTAAATGAAGCTTTCTTT. This gives the protein CASSYPVSQVNEAFF.